This TCR beta chain was identified in a study of T cell responses to AZD1222 COVID-19 vaccine. The study's findings and limits: Repertoire collection took place solely once the T cell response had peaked. Unmutated variant regions reportedly attract nearly half of all spike-specific TCRs. At 160-218 and 743-854, vaccine-associated CD4 TCRs were dominant, and they spanned spike. In a largely white British group with more females than males, clonal diversity was possibly underestimated.

A remark on this clone: What it recognizes is unknown.

Data came from immunoSEQ multiplex PCR; TCRdb stores just in-frame clones and leaves some out. Altogether 150,000 or so clones are present, approximately 88% being singletons, with the ten largest covering roughly 2%. The receptor was isolated from an adult in good health. The input for sequencing was peripheral blood, taken on day 0 of AZD1222 vaccination.

The CDR3 DNA sequence: TGCAGTGCTAGTACCGGGACAGGGGGTTTATCTAGCAATCAGCCCCAGCATTTT. The encoded protein is CSASTGTGGLSSNQPQHF. The gene calls are TRBV20-1 and TRBJ1-5; the match to TRBD1 covers 11 bases. V trimming: 3 bases; J trimming: 0 bases; junction bases outside the gene matches: 10. The CDR3 is 18 residues long. In germline, CDR1 is DFQATT, CDR2 SNEGSKA (reference sequence).